This TCR beta chain was sequenced in a study of chemoradiotherapy in HPV16-positive cancers. About this clone: No antigen is known for it.

Some clones are missing from TCRdb's copy, which holds only in-frame ones; the method was immunoSEQ multiplex PCR. The sample consists of roughly 12,000 clones, about four fifths of them appearing once. J gave up 2 bases and V 3 bases, and 3 bases lay outside the gene matches. CDR1 MNHNS and CDR2 SASEGT come from the germline V gene. The CDR3 extends over 14 amino acids. Repeated repertoire sampling spanned the course of chemoradiotherapy. The study, taken as a whole, reports: During treatment, candidate HPV-specific clones and E7-related motifs expanded in tumor.

Collection took place from a patient who underwent chemoradiotherapy. The clonotype originates from a human donor with HPV-associated anogenital cancer. The chain joins TRBV6-1 to TRBJ1-1; TRBD1 aligns across 7 bases. The DNA for the CDR3 is TGTGCCAGCAGTGACAGGGGGGGAAACACTGAAGCTTTCTTT. Amino acid sequence: CASSDRGGNTEAFF.